Below are 22 T cell receptor beta chains sequenced from a single sample in a study of cytomegalovirus exposure and HLA in healthy donors. PCR amplification relied on 60 Vbeta primers (plus 13 Jbeta primers). Here immunoSEQ multiplex PCR was the method, and the copy in TCRdb shows in-frame clones only, minus some. The sample lists about 110,000 clones, roughly 76% occurring once. The source material was PBMCs. The receptors originated from a man aged 18-30 years in good health and CMV-seronegative.

V gene TRBV6-5 combines with J gene TRBJ2-1; tentative D call: TRBD1 (5 bases). The CDR3 loop spans 15 amino acids. With 3 bases removed from V and 7 bases from J, the gap between germline ends came to 16 bases. The germline V gene encodes CDR1 MNHEY and CDR2 SVGAGI. CDR3 nucleotides: TGTGCCAGCAGTTATGGGGCGCGGCCGCGTAATGAGCAGTTCTTC. As protein: CASSYGARPRNEQFF.

The gene calls are TRBV19 and TRBJ1-4, with D possibly being TRBD1 (6 bases). V was shortened by 7 bases and J by 8 bases, with 11 bases between the two germline ends. The CDR3 has 12 amino acids. Germline CDR1 is LNHDA and CDR2 is SQIVND (reference sequence). The CDR3 loop reads CASNIGTEKLFF. CDR3 coding DNA: TGTGCCAGTAATATCGGGACAGAAAAACTGTTTTTT. Full variable domain (rest looked up from reference TRBV19 and TRBJ1-4): DGGITQSPKYLFRKEGQNVTLSCEQNLNHDAMYWYRQDPGQGLRLIYYSQIVNDFQKGDIAEGYSVSREKKESFPLTVTSAQKNPTAFYLCASNIGTEKLFFGSGTQLSVL.

This clone was detected only once. V is TRBV2 and J is TRBJ1-2; D uncertain. This CDR3 has 12 amino acids. Trimming took 3 bases from V and 6 from J, leaving 8 bases between them. The germline V gene encodes CDR1 SNHLY and CDR2 FYNNEI. CDR3 sequence reads: CASSEYSNGYTF. For the CDR3, the DNA is TGTGCCAGCAGTGAGTACAGCAATGGCTACACCTTC.

The chain recombines TRBV6-6 with TRBJ1-1; D is uncertain. The ends were cut back, 5 bases at V and 4 bases at J, with 8 bases in the middle. The germline CDR1 and CDR2 sequences are MNHNY and SVGAGI (reference sequence). This CDR3 region has 12 residues. CDR3 sequence (DNA): TGTGCCAGCAGTGAGGAGGGCACTGAAGCTTTCTTT. Translating gives CASSEEGTEAFF.

The chain uses TRBV6-1 and TRBJ1-1, with D possibly TRBD1 on 5 matching bases. Germline V CDR1 and CDR2: MNHNS, SASEGT. This CDR3 is 15 amino acids long. V shed 7 bases and J shed 1 base, with 16 bases lying between them. The CDR3 sequence: CASKDRGSTNTEAFF. The CDR3 nucleotides read TGTGCCAGCAAAGATCGGGGGTCGACGAACACTGAAGCTTTCTTT.

The chain combines TRBV27 with TRBJ1-5; perhaps TRBD1 as D (6 bases). V was clipped by 3 bases and J by 6 bases, with 15 bases between them. Germline V lookup: CDR1 MNHEY, CDR2 SMNVEV (reference sequence). This CDR3 comprises 15 residues. CDR3 protein: CASSLARGGGQPQHF. The CDR3, as DNA: TGTGCCAGCAGTTTGGCGAGGGGGGGTGGTCAGCCCCAGCATTTT.

This clone was seen a few times. J is TRBJ1-5 and V is TRBV15, with D possibly being TRBD1 (6 bases). V shed 5 bases and J shed 7 bases, with 12 bases lying between them. CDR1 is LNHNV and CDR2 is YYDKDF in the germline V gene (reference sequence). The CDR3 contains 13 residues. CDR3 DNA: TGTGCCACCAGCCGCCCGGGGGGCCAGCCCCAGCATTTT. Translated, it gives CATSRPGGQPQHF. The full variable domain, its missing parts supplied by reference TRBV15 and TRBJ1-5, is DAMVIQNPRYQVTQFGKPVTLSCSQTLNHNVMYWYQQKSSQAPKLLFHYYDKDFNNEADTPDNFQSRRPNTSFCFLDIRSPGLGDTAMYLCATSRPGGQPQHFGDGTRLSIL.

The V and J genes are TRBV27 and TRBJ2-7; D perhaps matches TRBD1 (6 bases). From germline, CDR1 is MNHEY and CDR2 SMNVEV (reference sequence). Deletions cut 4 bases from V and 4 bases from J, with 14 bases between. The CDR3 consists of 14 residues. CDR3 amino acids: CASSSSDRRYEQYF. The DNA for the CDR3 is TGTGCCAGCAGTTCAAGCGACAGGCGTTACGAGCAGTACTTC.

The genes are TRBV19 and TRBJ2-7, with D perhaps matching TRBD2 (5 bases). Germline V lookup: CDR1 LNHDA, CDR2 SQIVND (reference sequence). V shed 0 bases and J shed 4 bases, with 13 bases lying between them. The CDR3 runs 15 residues. The DNA of the CDR3 is TGTGCCAGTAGTATAGATCAAGGGAGAGGATACGAGCAGTACTTC. Translation: CASSIDQGRGYEQYF.

The chain joins TRBV7-2 to TRBJ2-1; 7 nucleotides align to TRBD1. Germline values: CDR1 SGHTA, CDR2 FQGNSA. This CDR3 is 12 amino acids long. V shed 5 bases, J shed 6 bases, and the junction held 1 base outside the gene matches. The CDR3 DNA reads as TGTGCCAGCAGCGGACAGGTCAATGAGCAGTTCTTC. Amino acid sequence: CASSGQVNEQFF.

The chain carries TRBV2 and TRBJ1-6; D ambiguous. Germline lookup yields CDR1 SNHLY and CDR2 FYNNEI. V was shortened by 4 bases and J by 10 bases, with 14 bases between the two germline ends. CDR3 size: 14 residues. CDR3: CASSVEGDGSPLHF. Written as DNA, the CDR3 is TGTGCCAGCAGTGTTGAGGGCGACGGATCACCCCTCCACTTT.

The gene calls are TRBV9 and TRBJ1-2; 9 nucleotides match TRBD1. The J segment lost 9 bases and the V segment lost 0 bases, leaving 12 bases of the junction unmatched. Germline lookup yields CDR1 SGDLS and CDR2 YYNGEE. This CDR3 has 16 amino acids. CDR3 protein: CASSVGGGGTGSRYTF. Written as DNA, the CDR3 is TGTGCCAGCAGCGTAGGAGGAGGTGGGACAGGGTCCCGCTACACCTTC.

The chain uses TRBV5-1 and TRBJ2-3, with 7 positions matching TRBD1. J was trimmed by 5 bases and V by 2 bases; bases with no gene match: 2. This CDR3 is 13 amino acids long. The V gene's germline CDR1 is SGHRS and CDR2 YFSETQ. Here the CDR3 DNA reads TGCGCCAGCAGCTTTGGGGACAGAGATACGCAGTATTTT. Protein sequence: CASSFGDRDTQYF.

V and J are TRBV6-5 and TRBJ2-5, with D possibly TRBD1 on 7 matching bases. Trimming stripped 5 bases from V and 5 bases from J, with 12 bases between. Looked up from germline, CDR1 is MNHEY and CDR2 is SVGAGI. There are 13 residues in the CDR3. CDR3 bases: TGTGCCAGCAGTCGGGACAGCGGGGAGACCCAGTACTTC. It translates to CASSRDSGETQYF.

This chain connects TRBV7-2 to TRBJ1-3; D unresolved. Germline lookup yields CDR1 SGHTA and CDR2 FQGNSA. The ends were cut back, 5 bases at V and 11 bases at J, with 19 bases in the middle. This CDR3 is built from 14 residues. The chain's CDR3 is CASSRISVPGAIYF. In DNA, the CDR3 is TGTGCCAGCAGCCGAATATCGGTTCCCGGTGCCATATATTTT.

This chain joins TRBV2 and TRBJ2-1, with D possibly being TRBD2 (7 bases). The CDR3 contains 14 residues. From germline, CDR1 is SNHLY and CDR2 FYNNEI. Trimming cost V 7 bases and J 2 bases, with 12 bases left between them. The CDR3 DNA reads as TGTGCCAGCAACCGGGGGGCCACCTACAATGAGCAGTTCTTC. Protein product: CASNRGATYNEQFF.

A few counts support this clone. The rearrangement joins TRBV5-1 to TRBJ1-4, with 9 bases lining up with TRBD1. Germline CDR1 SGHRS, CDR2 YFSETQ. The ends lost 4 bases at V and 7 bases at J; junction bases unmatched: 8. The CDR3 loop spans 15 amino acids. The chain's CDR3 is CASSRDRAYGEKLFF. CDR3 coding DNA: TGCGCCAGCAGCCGGGACAGGGCTTATGGTGAAAAACTGTTTTTT.

This clone was recorded a few times. This chain connects TRBV4-1 to TRBJ1-1; possible D gene TRBD1, 5 bases. V lost 5 bases, J lost 1 base, and 17 bases lay in between. CDR3 length: 16 amino acids. The V gene's germline CDR1 is MGHRA and CDR2 YSYEKL. Here the CDR3 DNA reads TGCGCCAGCAGCTTACGGAGGGCGGGGCGGAACACTGAAGCTTTCTTT. Amino acids: CASSLRRAGRNTEAFF.

This clone was recorded once. The chain carries TRBV6-1 and TRBJ1-1; TRBD1 aligns across 7 bases. CDR3 size: 15 residues. V lost 6 bases to trimming and J lost 1 base; unmatched junction nucleotides: 8. The germline V gene encodes CDR1 MNHNS and CDR2 SASEGT. The CDR3 loop is CASRGRDSSNTEAFF. For the CDR3, the DNA is TGTGCCAGCAGGGGGCGGGACAGCTCGAACACTGAAGCTTTCTTT.

The rearrangement links TRBV18 to TRBJ2-7; possible D gene TRBD1, 5 bases. The CDR3 is made up of 15 amino acids. Germline CDR1 is KGHSH and CDR2 is LQKENI. The V gene lost 3 bases and the J gene lost 2 bases, with 14 bases spanning the gap. The CDR3 spells CASSPGPTGAYEQYF. The CDR3 nucleotides read TGTGCCAGCTCACCTGGACCAACAGGAGCCTACGAGCAGTACTTC.

J is TRBJ1-6 and V is TRBV9, with D maybe TRBD1 (6 bases). CDR1 and CDR2 from the germline V gene are SGDLS and YYNGEE. The ends were cut back, 4 bases at V and 7 bases at J, with 15 bases in the middle. The CDR3 totals 15 residues. CDR3 loop: CASSSSGTKNSPLHF. CDR3 in DNA: TGTGCCAGCAGCTCATCCGGGACAAAAAATTCACCCCTCCACTTT.

This CDR3 reads CASSSLDRAGAFF. Here the CDR3 DNA reads TGTGCCAGCAGTTCCCTCGACAGGGCGGGCGCTTTCTTT. This chain uses TRBV27 with TRBJ1-1; 7 nucleotides align to TRBD1. V lost 4 bases, J lost 11 bases, and 10 bases stayed unmatched. The CDR3 runs 13 residues. CDR1 and CDR2 (germline): MNHEY, SMNVEV (reference sequence).